These 23 T cell receptor beta chains were all obtained from the same sample, sequenced in a study of OX40 agonist ivuxolimab in advanced cancers. TCRdb's table, derived via immunoSEQ multiplex PCR, lists solely in-frame clones and lacks some. The data show some 74,000 clones, with approximately 90% seen just once and under 1.1% held by the top ten. The sequences come from CD4+ or CD8+ T cells sorted from blood, collected in a trial of the OX40 agonist ivuxolimab. The receptors shown here come from an adult with an advanced solid tumor such as melanoma, head and neck, liver or kidney cancer.

This sequence joins TRBV11-2 and TRBJ2-1, with 10 bases identical to TRBD2. Germline V gene data show CDR1 as SGHAT and CDR2 as FQNNGV. The CDR3 spans 17 residues. V lost 1 base and J lost 4; bases outside the gene matches: 7. The CDR3 coding sequence is TGTGCCAGCAGCTTAGGAGGGGGGACTAGCGTTTACAATGAGCAGTTCTTC. Amino acids: CASSLGGGTSVYNEQFF.

V and J are TRBV5-1 and TRBJ1-2; D perhaps matches TRBD1 (5 bases). The CDR3 contains 17 residues. Germline V gene lookup returns CDR1 SGHRS and CDR2 YFSETQ. The V and J ends lost 2 bases and 4 bases respectively, with 21 bases between them. The CDR3 nucleotides read TGCGCCAGCAGCTTAATCACCGGGACCGAAACCTTCTATGGCTACACCTTC. It is translated as CASSLITGTETFYGYTF.

The chain joins TRBV9 to TRBJ2-3; D is unresolved. The V end was cut by 0 bases, the J end by 4 bases, with 9 bases between. CDR3 length equals 14 residues. The germline V gene has CDR1 SGDLS and CDR2 YYNGEE. DNA for the CDR3: TGTGCCAGCAGCGTAGAGTGGGCATCAGATACGCAGTATTTT. Protein product: CASSVEWASDTQYF.

The chain links TRBV11-3 to TRBJ2-1; D call uncertain. The V and J ends lost 2 bases and 0 bases respectively, with 8 bases between them. The CDR3 sequence is 15 residues long. The germline CDR1 and CDR2 sequences are SGHNT and YENEEA. CDR3 nucleotides: TGTGCCAGCAGCTTATTCTGGAGCTCCTACAATGAGCAGTTCTTC. Its translation: CASSLFWSSYNEQFF. The variable domain in full, with the rest retrieved from reference TRBV11-3 and TRBJ2-1, is EAGVVQSPRYKIIEKKQPVAFWCNPISGHNTLYWYLQNLGQGPELLIRYENEEAVDDSQLPKDRFSAERLKGVDSTLKIQPAELGDSAVYLCASSLFWSSYNEQFFGPGTRLTVL.

V gene TRBV27 combines with J gene TRBJ2-2; 8 nucleotides agree with TRBD1. Losses at the gene ends were 5 bases for V and 3 bases for J; bases not matched to a gene: 8. The germline V gene encodes CDR1 MNHEY and CDR2 SMNVEV (reference sequence). The CDR3 is made up of 16 amino acids. DNA of the CDR3: TGTGCCAGCAGTACCACAGGGGGGCAGTACACCGGGGAGCTGTTTTTT. It yields the protein CASSTTGGQYTGELFF.

V usage is TRBV10-3 and J usage is TRBJ1-2, with TRBD1 as a possible D gene (6 bases). The V gene's germline CDR1 is ENHRY and CDR2 SYGVKD. This CDR3 is 13 amino acids long. Trimming left V 8 bases short and J 4 bases short, with 14 bases between. The CDR3 is CAIGGDKVYGYTF. DNA of the CDR3: TGTGCCATCGGGGGGGACAAGGTCTATGGCTACACCTTC.

This chain connects TRBV7-9 to TRBJ2-3; D is perhaps TRBD1 or TRBD2 (5 bases each). CDR1 is SEHNR and CDR2 is FQNEAQ in the germline V gene (reference sequence). V gave up 6 bases and J gave up 7 bases, with 14 bases separating them. This CDR3 has 13 residues. The CDR3 spells CASRGVDWNTQYF. The CDR3, as DNA: TGTGCCAGCAGGGGGGTTGACTGGAATACGCAGTATTTT. Complete variable domain (other parts from reference TRBV7-9 and TRBJ2-3): DTGVSQNPRHKITKRGQNVTFRCDPISEHNRLYWYRQTLGQGPEFLTYFQNEAQLEKSRLLSDRFSAERPKGSFSTLEIQRTEQGDSAMYLCASRGVDWNTQYFGPGTRLTVL.

The DNA of the CDR3 is TGTGCCAGCAGGACTAGCGTCGGAGGTCCAGATACGCAGTATTTT. Protein: CASRTSVGGPDTQYF. The gene calls are TRBV2 and TRBJ2-3; 8 bases match TRBD2. Germline CDR1 SNHLY, CDR2 FYNNEI. V was clipped by 6 bases and J by 4 bases; unmatched bases: 9. This CDR3 is built from 15 residues.

This clone has more than one count but fewer than ten. Other DNA sequences in the sample encode the same CDR3. The genes are TRBV10-2 and TRBJ1-1; perhaps TRBD1 as D (6 bases). The germline CDR1 and CDR2 sequences are WSHSY and SAAADI. The CDR3 spans 13 residues. V lost 5 bases, J lost 3 bases, and 10 bases lay in between. The CDR3 here is CASSRDTYTEAFF. In DNA form, the CDR3 reads TGCGCCAGCAGTCGGGACACCTACACTGAAGCTTTCTTT.

The rearrangement links TRBV10-2 to TRBJ2-7; 9 nucleotides align to TRBD1. Germline V gene lookup returns CDR1 WSHSY and CDR2 SAAADI. V lost 2 bases, J lost 6 bases, and 8 bases stayed unmatched. CDR3 length: 15 amino acids. In DNA, the CDR3 is TGCGCCAGCAGTGAGGGGACAGGGAGGGGTGGCGAGCAGTACTTC. Protein: CASSEGTGRGGEQYF.

V is TRBV5-4 and J is TRBJ2-3, with 10 bases lining up with TRBD2. Looked up from germline, CDR1 is SGHNT and CDR2 is YYREEE (reference sequence). The CDR3 totals 15 residues. The V segment lost 1 base and the J segment 1 base; nucleotides outside the gene matches: 0. CDR3 DNA: TGTGCCAGCAGCTTGCTAGCGGGAGGCACAGATACGCAGTATTTT. This sequence encodes CASSLLAGGTDTQYF. Complete variable domain (other parts from reference TRBV5-4 and TRBJ2-3): ETGVTQSPTHLIKTRGQQVTLRCSSQSGHNTVSWYQQALGQGPQFIFQYYREEENGRGNFPPRFSGLQFPNYSSELNVNALELDDSALYLCASSLLAGGTDTQYFGPGTRLTVL.

Remarks on this clone: One end of the junction varies from germline; a read error may be responsible. The sample has other DNA sequences that encode this CDR3 too. The rearrangement uses TRBV5-1 and TRBJ1-4, with TRBD1 matching over 7 bases. This CDR3 is 16 amino acids long. The germline V gene encodes CDR1 SGHRS and CDR2 YFSETQ. For the CDR3, the DNA is TGTGCCAGCAGCCGGGACAGCCTTTCAGCTAATGAAAAACTGTTTTTT. It specifies CASSRDSLSANEKLFF. Complete variable domain (other parts from reference TRBV5-1 and TRBJ1-4): KAGVTQTPRYLIKTRGQQVTLSCSPISGHRSVSWYQQTPGQGLQFLFEYFSETQRNKGNFPGRFSGRQFSNSRSEMNVSTLELGDSALYLCASSRDSLSANEKLFFGSGTQLSVL.

This chain connects TRBV11-3 to TRBJ2-3, with D unclear. There are 15 residues in the CDR3. Germline V gene sequence: CDR1 SGHNT, CDR2 YENEEA. With 0 bases removed from V and 5 bases from J, the gap between germline ends came to 12 bases. This CDR3 reads CASSLEPADRDTQYF. CDR3 nucleotide sequence: TGTGCCAGCAGCTTAGAACCCGCTGATCGAGATACGCAGTATTTT.

The chain combines TRBV7-9 with TRBJ2-7; TRBD2 matches at 8 bases. The CDR3 is 15 amino acids. Germline CDR1 is SEHNR and CDR2 is FQNEAQ (reference sequence). Trimming cost V 5 bases and J 0 bases; bases outside gene matches: 6. The CDR3 reads CASSALAASSYEQYF. CDR3 coding DNA: TGTGCCAGCAGCGCACTAGCGGCGAGCTCCTACGAGCAGTACTTC.

The chain uses TRBV27 and TRBJ1-2; D unclear. V was trimmed by 8 bases and J by 4 bases, leaving 20 bases between them. The CDR3 runs to 15 residues. The germline V gene encodes CDR1 MNHEY and CDR2 SMNVEV (reference sequence). In nucleotides, the CDR3 is TGTGCCAGCTCATCTTTGGGCCAGGAAACCTATGGCTACACCTTC. Its translation is CASSSLGQETYGYTF.

The rearrangement joins TRBV9 to TRBJ2-7, with a weak D call TRBD1 (5 bases). V lost 0 bases to trimming and J lost 6 bases, with 16 bases between them. This CDR3 has 15 residues. Germline V CDR1 and CDR2: SGDLS, YYNGEE. CDR3 in amino acids: CASSVAGATQSEQYF. CDR3 nucleotide sequence: TGTGCCAGCAGCGTAGCTGGGGCGACCCAGAGCGAGCAGTACTTC.

This clone occurred once. This chain connects TRBV28 to TRBJ2-5; TRBD1 matches at 7 bases. V shed 1 base, J shed 2 bases, and the junction held 10 bases outside the gene matches. The CDR3 length is 17 residues. CDR1 and CDR2 from the germline V gene are MDHEN and SYDVKM. CDR3 in DNA: TGTGCCAGCAGTTTATATCGGCAGGCAGGGGGACAAGAGACCCAGTACTTC. It codes for CASSLYRQAGGQETQYF.

This chain uses TRBV25-1 with TRBJ2-3; weak D call: TRBD2 (5 bases). V was clipped by 2 bases and J by 0 bases, with 12 bases between them. Germline V lookup: CDR1 MGHDK, CDR2 SYGVNS. This CDR3 spans 16 amino acids. This CDR3 is CASSEGLGGSTDTQYF. The CDR3 DNA follows: TGTGCCAGCAGTGAAGGGCTTGGCGGGAGCACAGATACGCAGTATTTT.

The chain employs TRBV5-1 and TRBJ2-3, with no clear D. The germline gives CDR1 SGHRS, CDR2 YFSETQ. The CDR3 contains 12 residues. Trimming cost V 4 bases and J 4 bases, with 7 bases left between them. DNA for the CDR3: TGCGCCAGCAGCCCAAATTCAGATACGCAGTATTTT. It codes for CASSPNSDTQYF.

The chain recombines TRBV6-1 with TRBJ1-3; D is possibly TRBD1 (5 bases). The V gene lost 5 bases and the J gene lost 2 bases, with 10 bases spanning the gap. Per germline, CDR1 MNHNS and CDR2 SASEGT. This CDR3 contains 14 residues. CDR3 in DNA: TGTGCCAGCAGTCCGGACACAGCTGGAAACACCATATATTTT. Protein product: CASSPDTAGNTIYF.

By share, this clone ranks as medium-sized. The chain uses TRBV6-5 and TRBJ1-2; possibly TRBD1 for D (5 bases). The CDR3 spans 14 residues. Germline V gene lookup returns CDR1 MNHEY and CDR2 SVGAGI. Trimming removed 2 bases at V and 7 bases at J, with 14 bases between. The CDR3 DNA reads TGTGCCAGCAGTTACGGGCAGGGACTGGGTGGCTACACCTTC. This codes for CASSYGQGLGGYTF.

The CDR3, as DNA: TGCAGTGCTAGAACAGATGAGCAGTTCTTC. Protein sequence: CSARTDEQFF. V usage is TRBV20-1 and J usage is TRBJ2-1; D unresolved. This CDR3 region has 10 residues. V dropped 2 bases and J dropped 8 bases, with 4 bases sitting between them. Germline V gives CDR1 DFQATT, CDR2 SNEGSKA (reference sequence).

This CDR3 is CASSQSYNEQFF. CDR3 sequence (DNA): TGTGCCAGCAGCCAGTCCTACAATGAGCAGTTCTTC. V usage is TRBV11-3 and J usage is TRBJ2-1; D unclear. V was shortened by 5 bases and J by 1 base, with 3 bases between the two germline ends. Germline V gene sequence: CDR1 SGHNT, CDR2 YENEEA. The CDR3 has 12 amino acids.